These 28 T cell receptor beta chains came from one sample sequenced in a study of blood T cell repertoires in COVID-19. Profiled with immunoSEQ multiplex PCR; TCRdb holds only in-frame clones, not every one. The sample yields about 33,000 clones, around 83% seen once. The specimen sequenced was peripheral blood. The receptors derive from a human donor in a cohort sampled during active COVID-19.

The chain joins TRBV6-5 to TRBJ1-2, with TRBD1 identical over 7 bases. V dropped 4 bases and J dropped 9; count of bases not matched to a gene: 5. The CDR3 spans 12 residues. Germline CDR1 reads MNHEY; CDR2 reads SVGAGI. CDR3 sequence reads: CASSFEGASYTF. Here the CDR3 DNA reads TGTGCCAGCAGTTTCGAGGGGGCGAGCTACACCTTC.

The chain uses TRBV30 and TRBJ2-1; TRBD1 aligns across 8 bases. Germline V gives CDR1 GTSNPN, CDR2 SVGIG (reference sequence). J lost 10 bases, V lost 0 bases, and 8 bases had no gene match. CDR3 length: 14 residues. CDR3 in amino acids: CAWSVPLDRVEQFF. CDR3 DNA: TGTGCCTGGAGTGTACCCTTGGACAGGGTGGAGCAGTTCTTC.

The chain is built from TRBV7-9 and TRBJ2-5; 11 bases line up with TRBD2. In germline, CDR1 is SEHNR, CDR2 FQNEAQ (reference sequence). With V trimmed by 5 bases and J by 3 bases, 2 bases remained unmatched. The CDR3 extends over 14 amino acids. CDR3 nucleotide sequence: TGTGCCAGCAGCCAGGGACTAGCGGAAGAGACCCAGTACTTC. This gives the protein CASSQGLAEETQYF.

CDR3 DNA: TGTGCCAGCAGCGTCAGCGGGGGGGCGACAGATACGCAGTATTTT. The encoded protein is CASSVSGGATDTQYF. The V call is TRBV9, the J call TRBJ2-3; 10 positions agree with TRBD2. The CDR3 totals 15 residues. Germline V gene data show CDR1 as SGDLS and CDR2 as YYNGEE. The V gene end was trimmed by 2 bases and the J gene end by 3 bases; junction bases not matched to a gene: 3.

This clone has only one observation. J is TRBJ2-1 and V is TRBV24-1, with a tentative D call TRBD2 (5 bases). This CDR3 region has 17 residues. Germline CDR1 and CDR2: KGHDR and SFDVKD. V shed 0 bases and J shed 9 bases, with 20 bases lying between them. The CDR3 DNA follows: TGTGCCACCAGTGATTTGCAATCTGTGGGAGTTTTGAGTGAGCAGTTCTTC. This codes for CATSDLQSVGVLSEQFF.

V and J are TRBV10-2 and TRBJ2-1; 7 bases are a match to TRBD2. This CDR3 region has 14 residues. J was trimmed by 4 bases and V by 6 bases; bases with no gene match: 6. Germline V CDR1 and CDR2: WSHSY, SAAADI. The CDR3 DNA reads TGCGCCAGCAGGAGGTCTAGCGGTTACAATGAGCAGTTCTTC. As protein: CASRRSSGYNEQFF.

The gene calls are TRBV7-3 and TRBJ1-4; TRBD1 matches 10 bases. CDR1 is SGHTA and CDR2 is FQGTGA in the germline V gene. The CDR3 contains 13 residues. The trim removed 5 bases at V and 10 bases at J, leaving 4 bases unmatched. The CDR3 DNA reads as TGTGCCAGCAGCCAGGACAGGGGGGGAAAACTGTTTTTT. Protein product: CASSQDRGGKLFF.

This rearrangement joins TRBV6-6 to TRBJ2-3, with 12 bases that match TRBD2. Germline CDR1 and CDR2: MNHNY and SVGAGI (reference sequence). After removal of 5 bases from V and 1 base from J, the junction contained 7 bases not matched to a gene. The CDR3 contains 17 residues. CDR3 protein: CASSRTSGVPGTDTQYF. CDR3 in DNA: TGTGCCAGCAGTCGGACTAGCGGGGTCCCAGGCACAGATACGCAGTATTTT.

The chain combines TRBV2 with TRBJ2-7; 7 nucleotides align to TRBD1. The junction had 5 bases not matched to a gene; V was cut back by 6 bases and J by 6 bases. CDR3 size: 12 residues. Germline V lookup: CDR1 SNHLY, CDR2 FYNNEI. CDR3 in DNA: TGTGCCAGCAGATGGGACAGAGGCGAGCAGTACTTC. It specifies CASRWDRGEQYF.

The V call is TRBV27, the J call TRBJ2-3; TRBD1 matches at 7 bases. Trimming took 6 bases from V and 6 from J; bases not matched to a gene: 3. The CDR3 is 12 residues long. CDR1 and CDR2 from the germline V gene are MNHEY and SMNVEV (reference sequence). The chain's CDR3 is CASRTGADTQYF. CDR3 nucleotides: TGTGCCAGCAGAACAGGGGCGGATACGCAGTATTTT.

This chain joins TRBV21-1 and TRBJ2-7; the table's TRBD2 call for D was not verified on the DNA. TRBV21-1 is designated a pseudogene. CDR3 length: 16 amino acids. The CDR3 spells CASSNPGTSGPYEQYF. For the CDR3, the DNA is TGTGCCAGCAGCAATCCCGGGACTAGCGGACCCTACGAGCAGTACTTC.

The V gene is TRBV4-1, the J gene TRBJ2-1; D unresolved. The V end lost 1 base, the J end lost 1 base, and 8 bases lay between the germline ends. This CDR3 spans 15 amino acids. Germline-derived CDR1 and CDR2 are MGHRA and YSYEKL. CDR3 sequence reads: CASSQGYSSYNEQFF. CDR3 nucleotide sequence: TGCGCCAGCAGCCAAGGGTACTCGTCCTACAATGAGCAGTTCTTC.

This chain uses TRBV6-5 with TRBJ1-1, with 9 nucleotides matching TRBD1. Trimming took 7 bases from V and 5 from J; bases not matched to a gene: 8. The CDR3 totals 14 residues. Germline V gene data show CDR1 as MNHEY and CDR2 as SVGAGI. CDR3 coding DNA: TGTGCCAGCAAGACCGGGACAGGGAAAACTGAAGCTTTCTTT. The encoded protein is CASKTGTGKTEAFF.

This clone has a handful of counts. The rearrangement joins TRBV5-6 to TRBJ2-7; 7 bases line up with TRBD2. This CDR3 has 15 residues. V trimming: 0 bases; J trimming: 5 bases; junction bases outside the gene matches: 8. Germline V gives CDR1 SGHDT, CDR2 YYEEEE. This chain's CDR3 is CASSLVGGAGNEQYF. As DNA, the CDR3 is TGTGCCAGCAGCTTGGTGGGTGGAGCGGGGAACGAGCAGTACTTC.

In its sample, this clone was seen once. The rearrangement links TRBV9 to TRBJ1-3; TRBD1 is a possible D gene (5 bases). Trimming left V 3 bases short and J 3 bases short, with 13 bases between. CDR1 and CDR2 (germline): SGDLS, YYNGEE. This CDR3 spans 15 amino acids. The CDR3 sequence: CASSDQGNSGNTIYF. In nucleotides, the CDR3 is TGTGCCAGCAGCGACCAGGGTAATAGTGGAAACACCATATATTTT.

The V gene is TRBV18, the J gene TRBJ2-7, with TRBD1 identical over 10 bases. Per the germline V gene, CDR1 is KGHSH and CDR2 is LQKENI. The CDR3 loop spans 14 amino acids. V trimming: 3 bases; J trimming: 4 bases; junction bases outside the gene matches: 3. CDR3 amino acids: CASSPGQGLYEQYF. DNA for the CDR3: TGTGCCAGCTCACCGGGACAGGGGCTATACGAGCAGTACTTC. Combining the CDR3 with reference TRBV18 and TRBJ2-7 gives the whole variable domain NAGVMQNPRHLVRRRGQEARLRCSPMKGHSHVYWYRQLPEEGLKFMVYLQKENIIDESGMPKERFSAEFPKEGPSILRIQQVVRGDSAAYFCASSPGQGLYEQYFGPGTRLTVT.

The chain has TRBV6-2 or TRBV6-3 and TRBJ2-1; 11 bases are shared with TRBD2. The germline CDR1 and CDR2 sequences are MNHEY and SVGEGT. Trimming cost V 3 bases and J 3 bases; bases outside gene matches: 4. The CDR3 extends over 16 amino acids. The CDR3 is CASSYVGTSGYNEQFF. The CDR3 DNA sequence: TGTGCCAGCAGTTATGTCGGGACTAGCGGCTACAATGAGCAGTTCTTC.

This clone has a single count. J is TRBJ2-2 and V is TRBV7-9; 7 positions agree with TRBD2. The V and J ends lost 5 bases and 1 base, in that order; junction bases with no gene match: 7. Germline V gives CDR1 SEHNR, CDR2 FQNEAQ (reference sequence). The CDR3 loop spans 16 amino acids. The CDR3 is CASSPRGVRNTGELFF. CDR3 nucleotides: TGTGCCAGCAGCCCCCGGGGGGTCCGGAACACCGGGGAGCTGTTTTTT.

The chain is built from TRBV6-6 and TRBJ2-5; D not certain. Germline values: CDR1 MNHNY, CDR2 SVGAGI (reference sequence). CDR3 length: 14 residues. V lost 7 bases and J lost 0, with 12 bases in between. CDR3 sequence: CASMEHVDQETQYF. The CDR3 nucleotides read TGTGCCAGCATGGAGCACGTGGACCAAGAGACCCAGTACTTC.

The CDR3 DNA reads TGCGCCAGCAGCTTGGCGGGGGGGCATCAGCCCCAGCATTTT. Encoded protein: CASSLAGGHQPQHF. The chain has TRBV5-1 and TRBJ1-5; TRBD1 is a possible D gene (6 bases). Germline V gives CDR1 SGHRS, CDR2 YFSETQ. Trimming stripped 0 bases from V and 5 bases from J, with 9 bases between. This CDR3 has 14 amino acids. Complete variable domain (other parts from reference TRBV5-1 and TRBJ1-5): KAGVTQTPRYLIKTRGQQVTLSCSPISGHRSVSWYQQTPGQGLQFLFEYFSETQRNKGNFPGRFSGRQFSNSRSEMNVSTLELGDSALYLCASSLAGGHQPQHFGDGTRLSIL.

This clone has only a few counts. The chain combines TRBV7-9 with TRBJ2-1; maybe TRBD1 (5 bases). CDR1 is SEHNR and CDR2 is FQNEAQ in the germline V gene (reference sequence). This CDR3 contains 15 residues. The ends were cut back, 4 bases at V and 5 bases at J, with 15 bases in the middle. CDR3 bases: TGTGCCAGCAGCTCCCAGGGTCTAGGGCACAATGAGCAGTTCTTC. It yields the protein CASSSQGLGHNEQFF.

This chain connects TRBV19 to TRBJ1-1; D remains unclear. Germline values: CDR1 LNHDA, CDR2 SQIVND (reference sequence). V lost 0 bases and J lost 1, with 9 bases in between. This CDR3 has 15 amino acids. In DNA form, the CDR3 reads TGTGCCAGTAGTATAGATGGTTCGGGGAACACTGAAGCTTTCTTT. Its translation is CASSIDGSGNTEAFF.

This chain's CDR3 is CASSLNREETQYF. CDR3 coding DNA: TGTGCCAGCAGCTTAAACAGGGAGGAGACCCAGTACTTC. The chain employs TRBV7-9 and TRBJ2-5; D may be TRBD1 (6 bases). V lost 2 bases, J lost 5 bases, and 9 bases lay in between. Germline-derived CDR1 and CDR2 are SEHNR and FQNEAQ (reference sequence). The CDR3 is made up of 13 amino acids.

This clone was detected once. This chain links TRBV27 with TRBJ2-7; TRBD1 aligns across 7 bases. The CDR3 extends over 16 amino acids. Germline V lookup: CDR1 MNHEY, CDR2 SMNVEV (reference sequence). With V trimmed by 5 bases and J by 1 base, 11 bases remained unmatched. This CDR3 reads CASSRSTGDVSYEQYF. The CDR3 nucleotides are TGTGCCAGCAGTCGCTCTACAGGGGATGTTTCCTACGAGCAGTACTTC.

This clone turned up a few times. This chain connects TRBV11-3 to TRBJ1-1; TRBD1 matches 12 bases. The germline CDR1 and CDR2 sequences are SGHNT and YENEEA. V was pared by 3 bases and J by 8 bases, with 7 bases of the junction left unmatched. The CDR3 consists of 15 residues. The CDR3 DNA sequence: TGTGCCAGCAGCTTCGGGACAGGGGGCGCTTCGGAAGCTTTCTTT. It codes for CASSFGTGGASEAFF.

V usage is TRBV28 and J usage is TRBJ2-1, with 14 bases identical to TRBD2. Per the germline V gene, CDR1 is MDHEN and CDR2 is SYDVKM. With 7 bases clipped from V and 0 bases from J, the junction kept 20 bases outside the gene matches. The CDR3 has 22 amino acids. DNA of the CDR3: TGTGCCAGCAACGTAATCCTATCGACTAGCGGGAGGGCCTTATTCTCCTACAATGAGCAGTTCTTC. Translated, it gives CASNVILSTSGRALFSYNEQFF.

The chain recombines TRBV28 with TRBJ1-2; the D is unclear. This CDR3 is 13 amino acids long. Germline loops: CDR1 MDHEN, CDR2 SYDVKM. Trimming left V 3 bases short and J 4 bases short, with 9 bases between. The CDR3 DNA reads as TGTGCCAGCAGTTTTGGAGAAGCCTATGGCTACACCTTC. Translation gives CASSFGEAYGYTF.

This clone was observed a single time. V is TRBV5-1 and J is TRBJ2-1, with 10 bases aligning to TRBD2. This CDR3 is built from 13 residues. V shed 5 bases and J 14 bases; nucleotides not matched to a gene: 10. Germline CDR1 and CDR2: SGHRS and YFSETQ. CDR3 sequence reads: CASREREGLREFF. CDR3 sequence (DNA): TGCGCCAGCAGGGAGCGGGAGGGCCTCAGAGAGTTCTTC.